The 22 T cell receptor beta chains listed next were all sequenced from one sample in a study of T cells in Graves' hyperthyroidism and ophthalmopathy. Amplification of TCR beta CDR3 regions used RNA as the template. During a first-round RT-PCR of the TCR CDR3, the HTBI primer set was used. TCRdb reanalysed the multiplex PCR reads using MiXCR and keeps one entry per CDR3 protein. The sample has 480,000 or so distinct CDR3 sequences, roughly 14% seen once. The material sequenced was blood. These receptors were obtained from a woman aged 18 to 35 with Graves' hyperthyroidism.

This clonotype was seen only a few times. The CDR3, as DNA: TGTGCCAGCATCGACCGGGACAGACTCACAGATACGCAGTATTTT. As protein: CASIDRDRLTDTQYF. This chain uses TRBV12-3 or TRBV12-4 with TRBJ2-3, with 7 positions matching TRBD1. After removal of 7 bases from V and 2 bases from J, the junction contained 9 bases not matched to a gene. CDR3 length equals 15 residues.

This clonotype was seen repeatedly, ten times or more. This chain connects TRBV2 to TRBJ1-2, with TRBD1 matching over 8 bases. Germline CDR1 is SNHLY and CDR2 is FYNNEI. The V gene end was trimmed by 1 base and the J gene end by 4 bases; junction bases not matched to a gene: 8. The CDR3 sequence is 16 residues long. CDR3 region: CASSEGGTGPSYGYTF. The CDR3 DNA is TGTGCCAGCAGTGAAGGGGGGACAGGCCCCTCCTATGGCTACACCTTC.

V and J are TRBV7-3 and TRBJ2-2; possibly TRBD1 or TRBD2 for D (5 bases each). The CDR3 is 16 amino acids. Germline V CDR1 and CDR2: SGHTA, FQGTGA. Between the trimmed V and J ends, which lost 5 bases and 0 bases, there was a span of 13 bases. As DNA, the CDR3 is TGTGCCAGCAGCGCAACCGGGGCCGCGAACACCGGGGAGCTGTTTTTT. It specifies CASSATGAANTGELFF.

At least ten counts were recorded for this clonotype. V is TRBV27 and J is TRBJ2-1, with D uncertain. The CDR3 covers 11 residues. Germline loops: CDR1 MNHEY, CDR2 SMNVEV (reference sequence). Trimming shortened V by 7 bases and J by 6 bases, and 7 bases separated the two germline ends. CDR3 nucleotides: TGTGCCAGCACATTGGGCAATGAGCAGTTCTTC. This sequence encodes CASTLGNEQFF.

The chain joins TRBV4-1 to TRBJ2-1; D is unresolved. Germline CDR1 reads MGHRA; CDR2 reads YSYEKL. Trimming shortened V by 3 bases and J by 8 bases, and 14 bases separated the two germline ends. The CDR3 loop spans 14 amino acids. The CDR3 DNA reads as TGCGCCAGCAGCCAGCCGAAAGAAAAGGATGAGCAGTTCTTC. This codes for CASSQPKEKDEQFF.

This clonotype was detected ten times or more. The chain carries TRBV13 and TRBJ2-2; no clear D gene. Germline V lookup: CDR1 PRHDT, CDR2 FYEKMQ (reference sequence). The CDR3 spans 14 residues. V was clipped by 0 bases and J by 8 bases, with 10 bases between them. Here the CDR3 reads CASSLGLGRGELFF. The CDR3 DNA follows: TGTGCCAGCAGCTTAGGCCTTGGCAGGGGGGAGCTGTTTTTT.

This sequence joins TRBV2 and TRBJ2-7; TRBD1 matches at 11 bases. The ends lost 4 bases at V and 6 bases at J; junction bases unmatched: 5. Per germline, CDR1 SNHLY and CDR2 FYNNEI. The CDR3 sequence is 14 residues long. CDR3 nucleotides: TGTGCCAGCAGTGCGGGACAGGGGGAAGGCGAGCAGTACTTC. Amino acids: CASSAGQGEGEQYF.

There are many counts of this clonotype. This chain joins TRBV19 and TRBJ2-7; TRBD2 aligns across 12 bases. V was clipped by 7 bases and J by 3 bases; unmatched bases: 1. Looked up from germline, CDR1 is LNHDA and CDR2 is SQIVND (reference sequence). The CDR3 is 13 residues long. The CDR3 bases are TGTGCCAGTACTAGCGGGAGGGGCTACGAGCAGTACTTC. Translated, it gives CASTSGRGYEQYF.

This chain joins TRBV4-1 and TRBJ2-3; D not resolved. This CDR3 has 16 residues. CDR1 MGHRA and CDR2 YSYEKL come from the germline V gene. Between the trimmed V and J ends, which lost 0 bases and 3 bases, there was a span of 13 bases. CDR3 sequence: CASSQDPAPSTDTQYF. The CDR3 DNA reads TGCGCCAGCAGCCAAGATCCGGCCCCCTCGACAGATACGCAGTATTTT.

This clonotype was detected many times. The chain is built from TRBV11-2 and TRBJ2-1; 9 nucleotides line up with TRBD2. Trimming took 5 bases from V and 6 from J; bases not matched to a gene: 11. The CDR3 sequence is 16 residues long. The germline V gene has CDR1 SGHAT and CDR2 FQNNGV. CDR3 DNA: TGTGCCAGCAGCCAATGGAGCGGGGGGATGGGCAATGAGCAGTTCTTC. This codes for CASSQWSGGMGNEQFF.

This clonotype was recorded many times. The chain is built from TRBV27 and TRBJ2-5; 9 positions agree with TRBD1. The CDR3 length is 16 residues. The V and J ends lost 4 bases and 5 bases, in that order; junction bases with no gene match: 11. CDR1 MNHEY and CDR2 SMNVEV come from the germline V gene (reference sequence). The CDR3 DNA is TGTGCCAGCAGTTCCCGACAGGGGGTAATTCGGGAGACCCAGTACTTC. It yields the protein CASSSRQGVIRETQYF.

This clonotype was counted a few times. In DNA form, the CDR3 reads TGTGCCAGCAGCCAAAACAGAATAACTGGGGCCAACGTCCTGACTTTC. Translating gives CASSQNRITGANVLTF. The J gene is TRBJ2-6, the V gene TRBV14, with D hard to call. In germline, CDR1 is SGHDN, CDR2 FVKESK. V shed 2 bases and J shed 2 bases, with 10 bases lying between them. The CDR3 extends over 16 amino acids.

This clonotype was picked up many times. The chain has TRBV25-1 and TRBJ2-7, with a weak D call TRBD2 (5 bases). Germline CDR1 and CDR2: MGHDK and SYGVNS. Deletions cut 1 base from V and 1 base from J, with 11 bases between. This CDR3 is built from 15 residues. The CDR3 spells CASSESGRTSYEQYF. Here the CDR3 DNA reads TGTGCCAGCAGTGAATCGGGCAGGACTTCCTACGAGCAGTACTTC.

This chain links TRBV19 with TRBJ2-1; a weak D match, TRBD2 (5 bases). CDR3 length: 12 residues. In germline, CDR1 is LNHDA, CDR2 SQIVND (reference sequence). V was clipped by 6 bases and J by 6 bases, with 9 bases between them. The CDR3 region is CASRLVGNEQFF. The DNA of the CDR3 is TGTGCCAGTAGACTAGTCGGCAATGAGCAGTTCTTC.

This clonotype was detected many times. The chain has TRBV27 and TRBJ2-3; 8 bases are shared with TRBD2. This CDR3 comprises 17 residues. Trimming removed 6 bases from V and 5 bases from J; junction bases left unmatched: 16. The germline gives CDR1 MNHEY, CDR2 SMNVEV (reference sequence). This chain's CDR3 is CASRPRGGADPRDTQYF. The CDR3 DNA reads as TGTGCCAGCAGGCCACGGGGGGGCGCGGACCCAAGAGATACGCAGTATTTT.

This clonotype was seen a handful of times. The germline gene is not matched at one end of the junction; a read error may be the cause. The V gene is TRBV4-1, the J gene TRBJ1-2; D is undetermined. Per the germline V gene, CDR1 is MGHRA and CDR2 is YSYEKL. The CDR3 totals 14 residues. CDR3 in amino acids: CASSQDRTNYSYTF. The CDR3 nucleotides read TGCGCCAGCAGCCAAGATCGAACCAACTATAGCTACACCTTC.

CDR3 bases: TGTGCCAGCAGCCAAGATGTGGCTAGCGGGAGGGGACAAGAGACCCAGTACTTC. Its translation is CASSQDVASGRGQETQYF. The chain combines TRBV4-2 with TRBJ2-5, with TRBD2 matching over 12 bases. With 0 bases clipped from V and 2 bases from J, the junction kept 7 bases outside the gene matches. The CDR3 contains 18 residues. Germline V lookup: CDR1 LGHNA, CDR2 YNFKEQ.

J is TRBJ1-5 and V is TRBV4-1, with 9 bases lining up with TRBD1. Germline trimming cut 3 bases from V and 7 bases from J; bases unmatched to any gene: 7. The CDR3 is 15 amino acids. The germline CDR1 and CDR2 sequences are MGHRA and YSYEKL. The CDR3 loop is CASSQVDRGGQPQHF. The CDR3 coding sequence is TGCGCCAGCAGCCAGGTGGACAGGGGCGGGCAGCCCCAGCATTTT.

The chain is built from TRBV20-1 and TRBJ1-1; TRBD1 matches at 7 bases. CDR1 and CDR2 (germline): DFQATT, SNEGSKA (reference sequence). CDR3 length equals 16 residues. Trimming took 5 bases from V and 0 from J; bases not matched to a gene: 12. CDR3 DNA: TGCAGTGCTCCCCGAACCGGGACAGCCATGAACACTGAAGCTTTCTTT. Its translation is CSAPRTGTAMNTEAFF.

This clonotype was detected a few times. The CDR3 DNA sequence: TGCAGCGTTCGCTGGGTAGGCGGCTACACCTTC. Translation gives CSVRWVGGYTF. The chain has TRBV29-1 and TRBJ1-2; no definite D call. CDR1 is SQVTM, CDR2 ANQGSEA, per germline. The CDR3 contains 11 residues. The V end was cut by 5 bases, the J end by 8 bases, with 12 bases between.

The chain carries TRBV24-1 and TRBJ2-1, with 13 bases lining up with TRBD2. From germline, CDR1 is KGHDR and CDR2 SFDVKD. Losses at the gene ends were 2 bases for V and 1 base for J; bases not matched to a gene: 1. This CDR3 spans 17 amino acids. CDR3 sequence reads: CATSDWTSGSSYNEQFF. In nucleotides, the CDR3 is TGTGCCACCAGTGATTGGACTAGCGGGAGTTCCTACAATGAGCAGTTCTTC.

The genes are TRBV10-3 and TRBJ2-7; 10 positions agree with TRBD1. The CDR3 has 16 amino acids. V lost 8 bases to trimming and J lost 2 bases; unmatched junction nucleotides: 12. Germline V CDR1 and CDR2: ENHRY, SYGVKD. Here the CDR3 reads CAIGPAEGTGAYEQYV. CDR3 sequence (DNA): TGTGCCATCGGCCCGGCGGAGGGGACAGGGGCCTACGAGCAGTACGTC.